The present entry profiles one TCR beta chain with its context. What it binds is unknown. Several immunoSEQ plates received, in even portions, the genomic DNA of each subset. Sequenced by immunoSEQ multiplex PCR; TCRdb stores in-frame clones only, minus some. This sample yields hundreds of thousands of clones, of which approximately 96% are seen a single time; less than 0.12% belongs to the top ten. This entry is derived from a study of shared clonotypes between healthy human individuals. Germline CDR1 SGHAT, CDR2 FQNNGV. The CDR3 sequence is 13 residues long. V was shortened by 5 bases and J by 4 bases, with 12 bases between the two germline ends. Whole-study results and caveats: Clonotype sharing levels among donors were expected to vary with sequencing depth.

Naive CD8 isolation took CD45RO-negative cells positively selected for CCR7 and excluded terminally differentiated effector memory CD45RA+ cells. There were no recent acute infections or vaccinations among the donors, who were healthy HIV-negative adults. Each donor was a Caucasian adult residing in Nashville, Tennessee. The sequence derives from a woman aged 30 to 39 in good health. V and J are TRBV11-2 and TRBJ2-7, with no clear D. Sequencing input: naive CD8+ T cells sorted from blood. CDR3 nucleotides: TGTGCCAGCAGCCCGCACCTTTTGTACGAGCAGTACTTC. Its translation: CASSPHLLYEQYF.